This T cell receptor (beta chain) was sequenced for a study of identical twins. Study conclusions and caveats: Carriage of fewer insertions was seen in abundant cord blood beta clonotypes, whereas memory repertoires showed none.

TCRdb called the 5' RACE reads again in MiXCR, with one record for every CDR3 protein. The repertoire holds 450,000 or so distinct CDR3 sequences, with approximately 15% as singletons. This CDR3 contains 19 residues. Germline assignment: CDR1 SGHVS and CDR2 FQNEAQ. Trimming took off 2 bases at V and 0 bases at J, with 20 bases between the two ends. Points on this clonotype: The antigen is undetermined.

The same sample was also used in a study of yellow fever vaccine responses in identical twins.

The TCR comes from a woman under 30 in good health. The sequencing input was CD4+ T cells sorted from blood. The chain is built from TRBV7-8 and TRBJ2-1; maybe TRBD2 (7 bases). The CDR3 sequence: CASSLRSWGGTSSYNEQFF. CDR3 nucleotides: TGTGCCAGCAGCTTAAGGTCCTGGGGGGGCACTAGCTCCTACAATGAGCAGTTCTTC.